This TCR beta chain was identified during a study of T-cell reconstitution after alpha-beta-depleted transplantation in children. Unique molecular identifiers were incorporated when the TCRbeta library was constructed. In TCRdb, the PCR reads were re-called with MiXCR into one record per CDR3 protein. The data hold more than 200,000 distinct CDR3 sequences, with roughly a quarter observed a single time. This CDR3 comprises 14 residues. Trimming at V came to 4 bases and at J to 6 bases, leaving 9 bases not matched to a gene. CDR1 is DFQATT, CDR2 SNEGSKA, per germline (reference sequence). The V gene is TRBV20-1, the J gene TRBJ2-1; TRBD2 agrees at 7 bases. Here the sequenced sample was PBMCs, mostly from graft donor cells, taken 360 days after TCRalphabeta/CD19-depleted stem cell transplant. The clonotype originates from a female patient between 2 and 15 years old who had a stem cell transplant for congenital amegakaryocytic thrombocytopenia, so the T cells may come from the graft donor. The CDR3 reads CSAIRGRAANEQFF. In nucleotides, the CDR3 is TGCAGTGCTATTAGAGGGAGGGCCGCCAATGAGCAGTTCTTC.